The 20 T cell receptor beta chains reported below all come from one sample, sequenced in a study. TCRdb redid the calling of the 5' RACE reads with MiXCR, one entry per CDR3 protein. The sample shows about 4,900 distinct CDR3 sequences, 65% to 75% of them seen only once. Cells sorted as Tregs were CD4+, CD25+ and CD127-/low. The sample comprised Tregs sorted from blood. All receptors derive from a female donor with breast cancer.

Here the CDR3 reads CASSSTRTGTLNEKLFF. CDR3 DNA: TGTGCCAGCAGCTCAACCAGGACAGGGACTTTGAATGAAAAACTGTTTTTT. The chain couples TRBV7-9 to TRBJ1-4, with 8 bases identical to TRBD1. Germline V gives CDR1 SEHNR, CDR2 FQNEAQ (reference sequence). The CDR3 loop spans 17 amino acids. V lost 4 bases to trimming and J lost 5 bases; unmatched junction nucleotides: 12.

The chain has TRBV7-6 and TRBJ1-2, with 9 nucleotides matching TRBD1. The germline CDR1 and CDR2 sequences are SGHVS and FNYEAQ. V dropped 0 bases and J dropped 6; count of bases not matched to a gene: 5. This CDR3 is 15 amino acids long. The CDR3 bases are TGTGCCAGCAGCTTAGCGCCACAGGGGGCCGATGGCTACACCTTC. As protein: CASSLAPQGADGYTF. Based on the CDR3 plus reference TRBV7-6 and TRBJ1-2, the full variable domain is GAGVSQSPRYKVTKRGQDVALRCDPISGHVSLYWYRQALGQGPEFLTYFNYEAQQDKSGLPNDRFSAERPEGSISTLTIQRTEQRDSAMYRCASSLAPQGADGYTFGSGTRLTVV.

The chain employs TRBV4-1 and TRBJ2-5; either TRBD1 or TRBD2 may fit D (5 bases each). Trimming cost V 0 bases and J 2 bases, with 10 bases left between them. The germline V gene has CDR1 MGHRA and CDR2 YSYEKL. The CDR3 runs 15 residues. CDR3 sequence reads: CASSQEGRGQETQYF. In DNA form, the CDR3 reads TGCGCCAGCAGCCAAGAGGGGCGAGGGCAAGAGACCCAGTACTTC.

Points on this clonotype: At one end, the junction sequence differs from germline, possibly due to a read error. This chain uses TRBV4-1 with TRBJ2-3; D is unresolved. The CDR3 sequence is 18 residues long. Germline CDR1 reads MGHRA; CDR2 reads YSYEKL. This chain's CDR3 is CASSQGPFVSTSTDTQYF. DNA for the CDR3: TGTGCCAGCAGCCAAGGGCCCTTTGTCAGCACTAGCACAGATACGCAGTATTTT.

This chain connects TRBV5-5 to TRBJ2-3; D tentatively reads TRBD1 or TRBD2 (5 bases each). Germline CDR1 reads SGHKS; CDR2 reads YYEKEE (reference sequence). The CDR3 loop spans 14 amino acids. V lost 3 bases to trimming and J lost 6 bases, with 14 bases between them. CDR3 coding DNA: TGTGCCAGCAGCTGGATGGGGGAAGGGGATACGCAGTATTTT. Its translation is CASSWMGEGDTQYF.

The chain recombines TRBV6-1 with TRBJ1-1; D unresolved. The CDR3 loop spans 16 amino acids. Trimming took off 5 bases at V and 3 bases at J, with 19 bases between the two ends. Germline lookup yields CDR1 MNHNS and CDR2 SASEGT. This CDR3 reads CASSYSIGDLDTEAFF. DNA for the CDR3: TGTGCCAGCAGTTACTCGATCGGGGATCTCGACACTGAAGCTTTCTTT.

DNA of the CDR3: TGTGCCAGCAGAGCCCCGACAGGGAGATTAGAGAACACTGAAGCTTTCTTT. It yields the protein CASRAPTGRLENTEAFF. V is TRBV27 and J is TRBJ1-1; 7 bases are a match to TRBD1. Per germline, CDR1 MNHEY and CDR2 SMNVEV (reference sequence). The CDR3 totals 17 residues. V shed 6 bases and J 1 base; nucleotides not matched to a gene: 14.

This clonotype has only a few counts. The chain is built from TRBV7-9 and TRBJ2-1; possibly TRBD2 for D (6 bases). The CDR3 has 17 residues. Trimming left V 5 bases short and J 4 bases short, with 21 bases between. The germline V gene encodes CDR1 SEHNR and CDR2 FQNEAQ (reference sequence). The CDR3 sequence is CASSPSQIVAEYNEQFF. In DNA, the CDR3 is TGTGCCAGCAGCCCGAGCCAGATAGTAGCGGAATACAATGAGCAGTTCTTC.

The V and J genes are TRBV20-1 and TRBJ2-2, with D perhaps matching TRBD2 (6 bases). CDR1 is DFQATT, CDR2 SNEGSKA, per germline (reference sequence). Deletions cut 3 bases from V and 1 base from J, with 12 bases between. This CDR3 has 15 residues. Written as DNA, the CDR3 is TGCAGTGCTAGCCATCTAGCGTTGAACACCGGGGAGCTGTTTTTT. Encoded protein: CSASHLALNTGELFF.

V usage is TRBV10-3 and J usage is TRBJ2-3; no reliable D call. The CDR3 runs to 13 residues. The V end lost 2 bases, the J end lost 3 bases, and 6 bases lay between the germline ends. CDR1 and CDR2 (germline): ENHRY, SYGVKD. The CDR3 spells CAISEVGTDTQYF. CDR3 coding DNA: TGTGCCATCAGTGAGGTTGGAACAGATACGCAGTATTTT.

The chain has TRBV12-3 or TRBV12-4 and TRBJ2-7; D gene unclear. The CDR3 has 11 amino acids. V lost 3 bases, J lost 5 bases, and 5 bases lay in between. CDR3 sequence reads: CASSFRDEQYF. Written as DNA, the CDR3 is TGTGCCAGCAGTTTTCGCGACGAGCAGTACTTC.

The chain recombines TRBV6-1 with TRBJ1-2; tentative D call: TRBD1 (6 bases). The CDR3 has 12 residues. The germline CDR1 and CDR2 sequences are MNHNS and SASEGT. V was pared by 6 bases and J by 9 bases, with 14 bases between. CDR3 nucleotide sequence: TGTGCCAGCAGGTCGACAGGTTATAGCTACACCTTC. Translating it yields CASRSTGYSYTF.

This rearrangement joins TRBV4-1 to TRBJ2-1; D gene uncertain. CDR1 MGHRA and CDR2 YSYEKL come from the germline V gene. Trimming stripped 4 bases from V and 10 bases from J, with 17 bases between. The CDR3 has 14 residues. The DNA of the CDR3 is TGCGCCAGCAGCCCTCCGGCGTCCCCCTACGAGCAGTTCTTC. It translates to CASSPPASPYEQFF.

This clonotype turned up a few times. The V call is TRBV7-9, the J call TRBJ2-2; 7 nucleotides match TRBD1. V lost 1 base, J lost 1 base, and 3 bases stayed unmatched. Germline V gene sequence: CDR1 SEHNR, CDR2 FQNEAQ (reference sequence). The CDR3 is made up of 16 amino acids. The CDR3 DNA sequence: TGTGCCAGCAGCTTAGTTGGGACAGAGAACACCGGGGAGCTGTTTTTT. It yields the protein CASSLVGTENTGELFF. The whole variable domain, filled in from reference TRBV7-9 and TRBJ2-2, reads DTGVSQNPRHKITKRGQNVTFRCDPISEHNRLYWYRQTLGQGPEFLTYFQNEAQLEKSRLLSDRFSAERPKGSFSTLEIQRTEQGDSAMYLCASSLVGTENTGELFFGEGSRLTVL.

The chain carries TRBV7-6 and TRBJ2-7; 7 nucleotides match TRBD1. J was trimmed by 2 bases and V by 5 bases; bases with no gene match: 6. Germline CDR1 and CDR2: SGHVS and FNYEAQ. This CDR3 spans 14 amino acids. The CDR3, as DNA: TGTGCCAGCAGCGACGGGACAGCGACCTACGAGCAGTACTTC. Its translation is CASSDGTATYEQYF.

The genes are TRBV5-6 and TRBJ1-1; D unclear. V lost 0 bases, J lost 1 base, and 10 bases lay in between. CDR1 and CDR2 (germline): SGHDT, YYEEEE. CDR3 length: 15 residues. CDR3 residues: CASSLVGVTNTEAFF. In DNA form, the CDR3 reads TGTGCCAGCAGCTTGGTTGGGGTGACGAACACTGAAGCTTTCTTT. Combining the CDR3 with reference TRBV5-6 and TRBJ1-1 gives the whole variable domain DAGVTQSPTHLIKTRGQQVTLRCSPKSGHDTVSWYQQALGQGPQFIFQYYEEEERQRGNFPDRFSGHQFPNYSSELNVNALLLGDSALYLCASSLVGVTNTEAFFGQGTRLTVV.

V and J are TRBV12-3 or TRBV12-4 and TRBJ2-7; D not certain. V dropped 6 bases and J dropped 3 bases, with 21 bases sitting between them. The CDR3 is 16 amino acids. The CDR3 protein is CASSQPPVTRSYEQYF. The CDR3 DNA follows: TGTGCCAGCAGCCAACCCCCCGTTACACGGAGCTACGAGCAGTACTTC.

This rearrangement joins TRBV10-2 to TRBJ2-5; 9 bases line up with TRBD1. The CDR3 extends over 15 amino acids. The ends lost 2 bases at V and 5 bases at J; junction bases unmatched: 6. Germline V CDR1 and CDR2: WSHSY, SAAADI. The DNA for the CDR3 is TGCGCCAGCAGTGAGGGGGGACAGGGAATCGAGACCCAGTACTTC. Protein: CASSEGGQGIETQYF.

This clonotype appeared a single time. The junction differs from germline at one of its ends, possibly a read error. The genes are TRBV5-1 and TRBJ2-7, with 10 bases that match TRBD2. The CDR3 contains 15 residues. From germline, CDR1 is SGHRS and CDR2 YFSETQ. Here the CDR3 DNA reads TGCGCCAGCAGCTTGTTTAGCGGGGGGACCTACGGGCAGTACTTC. Amino acids: CASSLFSGGTYGQYF.

The chain links TRBV5-4 to TRBJ2-2; 7 nucleotides agree with TRBD1. The CDR3 contains 16 residues. J lost 0 bases, V lost 6 bases, and 8 bases had no gene match. CDR1 is SGHNT, CDR2 YYREEE, per germline (reference sequence). The CDR3 region is CASTDYRGPNTGELFF. The CDR3 DNA is TGTGCCAGCACCGATTACAGGGGCCCGAACACCGGGGAGCTGTTTTTT. Complete variable domain (other parts from reference TRBV5-4 and TRBJ2-2): ETGVTQSPTHLIKTRGQQVTLRCSSQSGHNTVSWYQQALGQGPQFIFQYYREEENGRGNFPPRFSGLQFPNYSSELNVNALELDDSALYLCASTDYRGPNTGELFFGEGSRLTVL.